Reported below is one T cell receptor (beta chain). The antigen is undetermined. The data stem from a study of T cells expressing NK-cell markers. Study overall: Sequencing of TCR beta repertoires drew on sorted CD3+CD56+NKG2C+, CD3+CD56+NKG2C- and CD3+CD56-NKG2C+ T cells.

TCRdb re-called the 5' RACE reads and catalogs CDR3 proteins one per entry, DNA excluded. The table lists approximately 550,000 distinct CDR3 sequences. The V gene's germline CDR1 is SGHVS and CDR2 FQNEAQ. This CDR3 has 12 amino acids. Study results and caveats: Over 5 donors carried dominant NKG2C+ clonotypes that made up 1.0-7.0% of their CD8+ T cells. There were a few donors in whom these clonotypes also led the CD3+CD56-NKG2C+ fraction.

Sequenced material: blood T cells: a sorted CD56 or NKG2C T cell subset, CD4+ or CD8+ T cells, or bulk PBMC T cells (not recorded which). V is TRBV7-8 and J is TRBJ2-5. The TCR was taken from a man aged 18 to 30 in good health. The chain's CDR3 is CASSSIRETQYF.